The clone carrying this T cell receptor (beta chain) was detected only a few times. Antigen unknown. These data belong to a study of human T cells and chemical hapten exposure. Findings and limits, study-wide: TCRs above 1 in 1000 frequency stayed constant with DPC sensitization.

Regarding time point: patch test 1, 2 weeks after DPC sensitization. Treatment indicated: therapeutic diphenylcyclopropenone sensitization with weekly scalp DPC. Patches went on only after blood had been drawn each time. Donation of samples came from alopecia patients who were 18 to 70 years old and suitable for DPC. V dropped 4 bases and J dropped 5; count of bases not matched to a gene: 10. CDR1 is DFQATT and CDR2 is SNEGSKA in the germline V gene (reference sequence). This CDR3 spans 15 amino acids. TCRdb itself ran the RACE reads through MiXCR, one entry per CDR3 protein. The data contain some 70,000 distinct CDR3 sequences, 25% to 40% of them singletons.

This sample comprised whole blood, obtained in connection with sensitization to the hapten diphenylcyclopropenone (DPC). This TCR was sampled from a man between 40 and 49 years old with alopecia areata. Some clones in this sample may be carry-over from other donors' samples. The gene calls are TRBV20-1 and TRBJ1-4, with 7 bases aligning to TRBD1. In DNA, the CDR3 is TGCAGTGCTACCCAGGGGGTCGGAGGGAATGAAAAACTGTTTTTT. Translation: CSATQGVGGNEKLFF.